These 20 T cell receptor beta chains originate from one sample sequenced in a study of cytotoxic CD8 clonotypes in ibrutinib-treated CLL. The table came from immunoSEQ multiplex PCR; TCRdb's copy has only in-frame clones and leaves some out. Altogether over 140,000 clones are present, approximately 80% being singletons, with the ten largest covering less than 8.5%. The sample in question was PBMCs, obtained after 36 months of ibrutinib treatment. These receptor sequences come from a human donor with chronic lymphocytic leukemia.

The rearrangement joins TRBV7-7 to TRBJ2-5; possibly TRBD2 for D (5 bases). The length of the CDR3 is 14 residues. With 1 base removed from V and 4 bases from J, the gap between germline ends came to 10 bases. Germline assignment: CDR1 SSHAT and CDR2 FNYEAQ (reference sequence). This chain's CDR3 is CASSLGLAGETQYF. CDR3 sequence (DNA): TGTGCCAGCAGCTTAGGGCTAGCTGGAGAGACCCAGTACTTC.

J is TRBJ2-7 and V is TRBV2; D gene unclear. The germline V and J ends were trimmed by 7 bases and 3 bases, with 7 bases remaining between them. This CDR3 is built from 11 residues. Germline assignment: CDR1 SNHLY and CDR2 FYNNEI. As DNA, the CDR3 is TGTGCCAGCACCCCCGACTACGAGCAGTACTTC. It encodes CASTPDYEQYF.

The chain uses TRBV19 and TRBJ1-2; D ambiguous. CDR1 is LNHDA, CDR2 SQIVND, per germline (reference sequence). V was pared by 0 bases and J by 5 bases, with 13 bases between. The CDR3 spans 15 residues. The CDR3 loop is CASSIDGDISYGYTF. The CDR3 DNA reads as TGTGCCAGTAGTATAGACGGCGACATCTCGTATGGCTACACCTTC.

A single count supports this clone. V and J are TRBV7-3 and TRBJ1-1, with a possible D match to TRBD1 (5 bases). The CDR3 extends over 14 amino acids. Trimming took 2 bases from V and 4 from J, leaving 11 bases between them. CDR1 and CDR2 from the germline V gene are SGHTA and FQGTGA. CDR3 amino acids: CASSLGGVGTEAFF. CDR3 in DNA: TGTGCCAGCAGCTTAGGGGGAGTAGGCACTGAAGCTTTCTTT.

This sequence joins TRBV6-5 and TRBJ2-5; D not resolved. The CDR3 covers 13 residues. V lost 5 bases and J lost 4, with 11 bases in between. Germline CDR1 is MNHEY and CDR2 is SVGAGI. For the CDR3, the DNA is TGTGCCAGCAGTGGAGTGAGACTAGAGACCCAGTACTTC. It yields the protein CASSGVRLETQYF.

The chain links TRBV28 to TRBJ1-6; D remains unclear. The germline V and J ends were trimmed by 7 bases and 3 bases, with 16 bases remaining between them. The CDR3 has 16 amino acids. Germline CDR1 is MDHEN and CDR2 is SYDVKM. CDR3 sequence: CASTSDRTGYNSPLHF. The CDR3 DNA follows: TGTGCCAGCACCTCCGACCGGACCGGCTATAATTCACCCCTCCACTTT. Variable domain in full (rest from reference TRBV28 and TRBJ1-6): DVKVTQSSRYLVKRTGEKVFLECVQDMDHENMFWYRQDPGLGLRLIYFSYDVKMKEKGDIPEGYSVSREKKERFSLILESASTNQTSMYLCASTSDRTGYNSPLHFGNGTRLTVT.

This clone was seen only once. The chain combines TRBV2 with TRBJ2-3; no clear D gene. CDR1 is SNHLY, CDR2 FYNNEI, per germline. This CDR3 spans 12 amino acids. V was cut by 5 bases and J by 8 bases, with 11 bases left in between. The CDR3 reads CASSTDLGTQYF. The DNA of the CDR3 is TGTGCCAGCAGTACGGATCTGGGTACGCAGTATTTT. Full variable domain (remainder filled in from reference TRBV2 and TRBJ2-3): EPEVTQTPSHQVTQMGQEVILRCVPISNHLYFYWYRQILGQKVEFLVSFYNNEISEKSEIFDDQFSVERPDGSNFTLKIRSTKLEDSAMYFCASSTDLGTQYFGPGTRLTVL.

The table lists this clone with a count of one. This chain joins TRBV5-1 and TRBJ1-2; possibly TRBD1 for D (6 bases). The ends were cut back, 2 bases at V and 6 bases at J, with 14 bases in the middle. The CDR3 loop spans 14 amino acids. CDR1 and CDR2 from the germline V gene are SGHRS and YFSETQ. CDR3 loop: CASSFRGARDGYTF. CDR3 bases: TGCGCCAGCAGCTTCCGGGGGGCGCGGGATGGCTACACCTTC.

This chain connects TRBV10-3 to TRBJ1-1; TRBD1 aligns across 7 bases. The CDR3 consists of 15 residues. CDR1 and CDR2 from the germline V gene are ENHRY and SYGVKD. Unmatched junction bases numbered 7, after V lost 6 bases and J lost 0 bases. CDR3 DNA sequence: TGTGCCATCAGCGCCCAGGGGGTAATGAACACTGAAGCTTTCTTT. Translated: CAISAQGVMNTEAFF.

This chain joins TRBV28 and TRBJ1-4; D uncertain. Trimming left V 3 bases short and J 7 bases short, with 12 bases between. Germline assignment: CDR1 MDHEN and CDR2 SYDVKM. The CDR3 is made up of 14 amino acids. The CDR3 reads CASSFVEGFEKLFF. The CDR3 DNA reads TGTGCCAGCAGTTTCGTGGAGGGTTTTGAAAAACTGTTTTTT.

V usage is TRBV27 and J usage is TRBJ1-2; D uncertain. CDR1 is MNHEY and CDR2 is SMNVEV in the germline V gene (reference sequence). This CDR3 is 13 amino acids long. Trimming cost V 2 bases and J 4 bases, with 8 bases left between them. CDR3 amino acids: CASSLGSLYGYTF. The CDR3 coding sequence is TGTGCCAGCAGTTTAGGCAGCCTCTATGGCTACACCTTC.

The chain is built from TRBV9 and TRBJ2-7; TRBD1 might be the D (6 bases). CDR1 and CDR2 from the germline V gene are SGDLS and YYNGEE. This CDR3 contains 13 residues. V was clipped by 4 bases and J by 1 base, with 9 bases between them. CDR3 coding DNA: TGTGCCAGCAGCCCGGGACATTCCTACGAGCAGTACTTC. Protein: CASSPGHSYEQYF. Based on the CDR3 plus reference TRBV9 and TRBJ2-7, the full variable domain is DSGVTQTPKHLITATGQRVTLRCSPRSGDLSVYWYQQSLDQGLQFLIQYYNGEERAKGNILERFSAQQFPDLHSELNLSSLELGDSALYFCASSPGHSYEQYFGPGTRLTVT.

J is TRBJ2-7 and V is TRBV19; D is unresolved. The CDR3 loop spans 16 amino acids. The V gene lost 7 bases and the J gene lost 4 bases, with 23 bases spanning the gap. In germline, CDR1 is LNHDA, CDR2 SQIVND (reference sequence). The CDR3 sequence is CASTPTTSPPKYEQYF. CDR3 nucleotide sequence: TGTGCCAGTACCCCGACCACATCCCCTCCTAAATACGAGCAGTACTTC. Filled out from reference TRBV19 and TRBJ2-7, the complete variable domain reads DGGITQSPKYLFRKEGQNVTLSCEQNLNHDAMYWYRQDPGQGLRLIYYSQIVNDFQKGDIAEGYSVSREKKESFPLTVTSAQKNPTAFYLCASTPTTSPPKYEQYFGPGTRLTVT.

This clone occurred a few times. The V gene is TRBV28, the J gene TRBJ1-3; D not certain. The CDR3 has 13 residues. Trimming removed 6 bases at V and 2 bases at J, with 8 bases between. CDR1 MDHEN and CDR2 SYDVKM come from the germline V gene. DNA for the CDR3: TGTGCCAGCAGACTACCCGCTGGAAACACCATATATTTT. Its protein product is CASRLPAGNTIYF.

This clone was seen a single time. The gene calls are TRBV6-1 and TRBJ2-7; 13 bases fit TRBD2. The V gene end was trimmed by 4 bases and the J gene end by 4 bases; junction bases not matched to a gene: 1. Germline V gene sequence: CDR1 MNHNS, CDR2 SASEGT. This CDR3 has 14 residues. Here the CDR3 DNA reads TGTGCCAGCAGTGTACTAGCGGGAGGGTACGAGCAGTACTTC. Protein: CASSVLAGGYEQYF.

This clone was counted between two and nine times. V gene TRBV30 combines with J gene TRBJ1-5, with D uncertain. Germline loops: CDR1 GTSNPN, CDR2 SVGIG (reference sequence). The CDR3 covers 14 residues. V lost 2 bases and J 0 bases, leaving 8 bases between the germline ends. The CDR3 DNA is TGTGCCTGGAGTCTCTCCAATAGCAATCAGCCCCAGCATTTT. This encodes CAWSLSNSNQPQHF.

The chain links TRBV2 to TRBJ1-1, with TRBD1 as a possible D gene (6 bases). This CDR3 comprises 14 residues. Germline CDR1 is SNHLY and CDR2 is FYNNEI. V lost 5 bases, J lost 1 base, and 11 bases lay in between. This CDR3 is CASSQQGRNTEAFF. CDR3 DNA: TGTGCCAGCAGTCAACAGGGAAGGAACACTGAAGCTTTCTTT.

The chain employs TRBV19 and TRBJ2-1, with D uncertain. Germline V CDR1 and CDR2: LNHDA, SQIVND (reference sequence). Deletions cut 7 bases from V and 2 bases from J, with 15 bases between. This CDR3 is 15 amino acids long. The CDR3 nucleotides read TGTGCCAGTAAGGTTAGGGATGGCCCCTACAATGAGCAGTTCTTC. The encoded protein is CASKVRDGPYNEQFF.

This sequence joins TRBV2 and TRBJ2-4, with 8 bases identical to TRBD1. The CDR3 is made up of 15 amino acids. The germline V gene encodes CDR1 SNHLY and CDR2 FYNNEI. Trimming took 8 bases from V and 9 from J; bases not matched to a gene: 15. The CDR3 DNA reads as TGTGCCAGCGGCCTTGGACAGGGCCAGGGGGGCATTCAGTACTTC. Translated: CASGLGQGQGGIQYF.

V and J are TRBV20-1 and TRBJ1-1; D not resolved. The CDR3 length is 11 residues. Per germline, CDR1 DFQATT and CDR2 SNEGSKA (reference sequence). V was shortened by 2 bases and J by 6 bases, with 7 bases between the two germline ends. Here the CDR3 reads CSARRSSEAFF. CDR3 coding DNA: TGCAGTGCTAGACGTTCATCTGAAGCTTTCTTT.